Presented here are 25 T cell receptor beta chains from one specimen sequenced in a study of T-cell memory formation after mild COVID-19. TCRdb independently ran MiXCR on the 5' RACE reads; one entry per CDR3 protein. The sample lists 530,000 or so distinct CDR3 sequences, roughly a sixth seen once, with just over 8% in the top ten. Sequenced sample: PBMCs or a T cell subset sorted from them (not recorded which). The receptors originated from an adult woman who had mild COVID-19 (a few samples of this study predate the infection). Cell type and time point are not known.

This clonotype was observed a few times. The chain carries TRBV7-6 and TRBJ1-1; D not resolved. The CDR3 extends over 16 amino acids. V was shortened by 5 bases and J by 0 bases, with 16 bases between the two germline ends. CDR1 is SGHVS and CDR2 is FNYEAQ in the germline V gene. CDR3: CASSHDGANLNTEAFF. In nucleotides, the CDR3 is TGTGCCAGCAGCCATGACGGCGCAAACTTGAACACTGAAGCTTTCTTT.

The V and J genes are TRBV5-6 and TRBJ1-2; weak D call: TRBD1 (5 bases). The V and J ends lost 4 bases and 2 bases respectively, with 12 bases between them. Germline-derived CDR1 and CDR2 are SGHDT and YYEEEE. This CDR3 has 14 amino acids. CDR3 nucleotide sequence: TGTGCCAGCAGCCCAGCAGGGCTCAACTATGGCTACACCTTC. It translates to CASSPAGLNYGYTF. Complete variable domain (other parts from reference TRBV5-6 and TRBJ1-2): DAGVTQSPTHLIKTRGQQVTLRCSPKSGHDTVSWYQQALGQGPQFIFQYYEEEERQRGNFPDRFSGHQFPNYSSELNVNALLLGDSALYLCASSPAGLNYGYTFGSGTRLTVV.

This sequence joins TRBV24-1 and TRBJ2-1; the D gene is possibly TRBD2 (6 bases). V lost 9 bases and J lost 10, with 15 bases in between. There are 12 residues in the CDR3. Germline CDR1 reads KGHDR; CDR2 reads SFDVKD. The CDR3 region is CATDMGGVEQFF. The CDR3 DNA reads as TGTGCCACCGACATGGGGGGTGTCGAGCAGTTCTTC.

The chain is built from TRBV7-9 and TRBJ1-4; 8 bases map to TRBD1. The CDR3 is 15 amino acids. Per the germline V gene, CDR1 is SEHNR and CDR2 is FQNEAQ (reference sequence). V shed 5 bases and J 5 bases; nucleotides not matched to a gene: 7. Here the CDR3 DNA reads TGTGCCAGCAGCCCACACAGGGGGGCAAATGAAAAACTGTTTTTT. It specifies CASSPHRGANEKLFF.

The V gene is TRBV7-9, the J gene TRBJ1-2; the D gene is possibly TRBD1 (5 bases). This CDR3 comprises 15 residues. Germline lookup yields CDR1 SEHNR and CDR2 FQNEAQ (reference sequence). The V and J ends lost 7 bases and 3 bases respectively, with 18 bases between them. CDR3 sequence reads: CASTLGGGLDYGYTF. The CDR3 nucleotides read TGTGCCAGCACCCTTGGGGGAGGACTTGACTATGGCTACACCTTC. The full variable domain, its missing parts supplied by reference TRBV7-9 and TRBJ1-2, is DTGVSQNPRHKITKRGQNVTFRCDPISEHNRLYWYRQTLGQGPEFLTYFQNEAQLEKSRLLSDRFSAERPKGSFSTLEIQRTEQGDSAMYLCASTLGGGLDYGYTFGSGTRLTVV.

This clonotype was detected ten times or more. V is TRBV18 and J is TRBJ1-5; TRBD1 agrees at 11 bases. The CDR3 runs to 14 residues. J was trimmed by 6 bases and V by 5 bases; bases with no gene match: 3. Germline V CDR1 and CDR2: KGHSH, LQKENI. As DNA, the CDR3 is TGTGCCAGCTCAGGACAGGGGGCCGGTCAGCCCCAGCATTTT. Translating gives CASSGQGAGQPQHF.

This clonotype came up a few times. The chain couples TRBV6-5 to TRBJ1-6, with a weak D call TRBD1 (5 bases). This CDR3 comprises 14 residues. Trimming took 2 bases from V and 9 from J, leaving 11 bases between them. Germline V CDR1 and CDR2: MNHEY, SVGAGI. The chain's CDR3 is CASSYAREGSPLHF. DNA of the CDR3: TGTGCCAGCAGTTACGCCAGGGAGGGTTCACCCCTCCACTTT.

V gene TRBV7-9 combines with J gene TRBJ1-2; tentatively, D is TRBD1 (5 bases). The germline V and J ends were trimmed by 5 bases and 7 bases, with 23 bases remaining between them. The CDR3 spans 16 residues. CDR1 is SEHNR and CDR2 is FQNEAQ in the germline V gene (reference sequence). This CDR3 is CASSLPGLSRVGGYTF. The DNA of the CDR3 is TGTGCCAGCAGCCTGCCGGGACTTTCTAGAGTCGGTGGCTACACCTTC.

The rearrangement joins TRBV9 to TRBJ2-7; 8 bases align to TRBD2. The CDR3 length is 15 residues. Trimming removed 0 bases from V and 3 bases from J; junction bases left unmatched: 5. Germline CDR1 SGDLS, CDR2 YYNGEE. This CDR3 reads CASSVGGTRVYEQYF. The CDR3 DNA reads TGTGCCAGCAGCGTAGGGGGGACTAGAGTCTACGAGCAGTACTTC.

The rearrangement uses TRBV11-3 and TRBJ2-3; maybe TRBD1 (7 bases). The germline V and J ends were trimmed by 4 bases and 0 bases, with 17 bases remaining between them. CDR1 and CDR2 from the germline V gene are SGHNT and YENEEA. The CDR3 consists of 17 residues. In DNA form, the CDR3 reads TGTGCCAGCAGCTGGGGACTGACAGGGCGTAGCACAGATACGCAGTATTTT. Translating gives CASSWGLTGRSTDTQYF.

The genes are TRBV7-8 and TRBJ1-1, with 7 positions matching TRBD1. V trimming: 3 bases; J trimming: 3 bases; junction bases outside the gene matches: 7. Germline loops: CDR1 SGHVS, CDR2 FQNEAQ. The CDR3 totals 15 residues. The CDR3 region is CASSFHHDRDTEAFF. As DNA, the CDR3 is TGTGCCAGCAGCTTTCACCACGACAGGGACACTGAAGCTTTCTTT.

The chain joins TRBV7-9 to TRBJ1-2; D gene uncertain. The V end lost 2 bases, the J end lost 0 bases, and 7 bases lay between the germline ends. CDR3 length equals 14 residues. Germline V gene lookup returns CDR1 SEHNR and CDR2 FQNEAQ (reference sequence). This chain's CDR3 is CASSLSAANYGYTF. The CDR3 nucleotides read TGTGCCAGCAGCTTAAGTGCGGCTAACTATGGCTACACCTTC. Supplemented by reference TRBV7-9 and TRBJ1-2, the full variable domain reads DTGVSQNPRHKITKRGQNVTFRCDPISEHNRLYWYRQTLGQGPEFLTYFQNEAQLEKSRLLSDRFSAERPKGSFSTLEIQRTEQGDSAMYLCASSLSAANYGYTFGSGTRLTVV.

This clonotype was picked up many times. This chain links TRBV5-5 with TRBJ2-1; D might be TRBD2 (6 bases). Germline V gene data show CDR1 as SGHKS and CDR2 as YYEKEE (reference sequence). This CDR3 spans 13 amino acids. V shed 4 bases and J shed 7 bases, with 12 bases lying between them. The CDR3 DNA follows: TGTGCCAGCAGCGTGGGACTTCGGAATGAGCAGTTCTTC. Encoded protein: CASSVGLRNEQFF. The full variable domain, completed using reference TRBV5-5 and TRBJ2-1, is DAGVTQSPTHLIKTRGQQVTLRCSPISGHKSVSWYQQVLGQGPQFIFQYYEKEERGRGNFPDRFSARQFPNYSSELNVNALLLGDSALYLCASSVGLRNEQFFGPGTRLTVL.

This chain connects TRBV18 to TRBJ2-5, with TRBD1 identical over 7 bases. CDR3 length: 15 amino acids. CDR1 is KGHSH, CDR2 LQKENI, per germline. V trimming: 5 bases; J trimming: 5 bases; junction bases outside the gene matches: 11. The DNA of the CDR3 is TGTGCCAGCTCATGGACAGGTCCGTCCAGGGAGACCCAGTACTTC. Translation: CASSWTGPSRETQYF.

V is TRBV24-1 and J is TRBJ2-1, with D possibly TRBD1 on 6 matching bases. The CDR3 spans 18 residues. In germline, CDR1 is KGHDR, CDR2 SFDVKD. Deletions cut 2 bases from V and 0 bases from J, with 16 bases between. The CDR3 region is CATSDYGSTGSSYNEQFF. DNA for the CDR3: TGTGCCACCAGTGATTACGGTTCAACAGGGAGCTCCTACAATGAGCAGTTCTTC.

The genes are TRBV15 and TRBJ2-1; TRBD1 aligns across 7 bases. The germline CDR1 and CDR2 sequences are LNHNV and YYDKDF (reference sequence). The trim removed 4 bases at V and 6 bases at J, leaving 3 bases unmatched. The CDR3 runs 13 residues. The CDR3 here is CATSKGAFNEQFF. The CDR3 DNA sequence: TGTGCCACCAGCAAGGGGGCCTTCAATGAGCAGTTCTTC.

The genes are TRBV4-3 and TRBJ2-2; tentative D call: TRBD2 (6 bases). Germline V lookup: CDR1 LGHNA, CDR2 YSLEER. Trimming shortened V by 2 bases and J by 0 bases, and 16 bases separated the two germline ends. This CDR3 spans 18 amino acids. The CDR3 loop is CASSQKRGSGPNTGELFF. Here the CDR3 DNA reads TGCGCCAGCAGCCAAAAAAGGGGTAGCGGCCCGAACACCGGGGAGCTGTTTTTT.

In DNA form, the CDR3 reads TGCAGTGCTATAAACCGAGCGGGAGCGATAAACATTCAGTACTTC. Its protein product is CSAINRAGAINIQYF. The V gene is TRBV20-1, the J gene TRBJ2-4, with 8 bases fitting TRBD2. Germline lookup yields CDR1 DFQATT and CDR2 SNEGSKA (reference sequence). The CDR3 consists of 15 residues. V lost 4 bases to trimming and J lost 6 bases; unmatched junction nucleotides: 11.

CDR3 nucleotides: TGCAGTGCTAGGTTGACAGGGGCCCTAAATGGCTACACCTTC. Residues: CSARLTGALNGYTF. The J gene is TRBJ1-2, the V gene TRBV20-1; 8 bases fit TRBD1. In germline, CDR1 is DFQATT, CDR2 SNEGSKA (reference sequence). With V trimmed by 3 bases and J by 6 bases, 9 bases remained unmatched. There are 14 residues in the CDR3.

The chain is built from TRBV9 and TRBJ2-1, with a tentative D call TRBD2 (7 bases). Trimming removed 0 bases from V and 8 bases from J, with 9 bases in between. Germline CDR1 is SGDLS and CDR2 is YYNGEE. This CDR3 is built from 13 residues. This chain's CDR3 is CASSVEGGDEQFF. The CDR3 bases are TGTGCCAGCAGCGTAGAAGGGGGGGATGAGCAGTTCTTC.

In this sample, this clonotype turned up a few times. CDR3 DNA sequence: TGTGCCAGCAGCCAAGACCTTAGCAATCAGCCCCAGCATTTT. Translation gives CASSQDLSNQPQHF. The chain uses TRBV4-2 and TRBJ1-5; D gene unclear. This CDR3 spans 14 amino acids. Trimming removed 0 bases at V and 0 bases at J, with 3 bases between. CDR1 and CDR2 from the germline V gene are LGHNA and YNFKEQ.

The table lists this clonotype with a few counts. CDR3 nucleotide sequence: TGTGCCAGCAGCAGGTCCGGGACTCTCAATGAGCAGTTCTTC. Its protein is CASSRSGTLNEQFF. The chain uses TRBV5-4 and TRBJ2-1; a possible D gene is TRBD2 (6 bases). The ends were cut back, 4 bases at V and 6 bases at J, with 14 bases in the middle. Germline V gives CDR1 SGHNT, CDR2 YYREEE (reference sequence). The CDR3 extends over 14 amino acids.

This CDR3 reads CASGRYTEAFF. The CDR3 nucleotides are TGTGCCAGCGGAAGGTACACTGAAGCTTTCTTT. This chain uses TRBV6-1 with TRBJ1-1; no clear D gene. The V end lost 8 bases, the J end lost 3 bases, and 7 bases lay between the germline ends. This CDR3 has 11 residues. From germline, CDR1 is MNHNS and CDR2 SASEGT.

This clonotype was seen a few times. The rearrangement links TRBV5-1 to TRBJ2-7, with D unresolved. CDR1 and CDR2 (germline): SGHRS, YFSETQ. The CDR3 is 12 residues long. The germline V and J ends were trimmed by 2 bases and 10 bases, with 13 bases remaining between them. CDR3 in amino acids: CASSLNGPFQYF. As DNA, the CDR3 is TGCGCCAGCAGCTTAAACGGACCTTTTCAGTACTTC.

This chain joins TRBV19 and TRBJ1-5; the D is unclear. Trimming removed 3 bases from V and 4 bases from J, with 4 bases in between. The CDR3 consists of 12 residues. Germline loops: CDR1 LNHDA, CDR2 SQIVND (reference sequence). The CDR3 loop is CASSMVNQPQHF. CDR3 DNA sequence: TGTGCCAGTAGTATGGTGAATCAGCCCCAGCATTTT.